This T cell receptor beta chain was observed in a study of T cells expressing NK-cell markers. TCRdb re-called the 5' RACE reads and shows each CDR3 protein once, DNA omitted. With some 410,000 distinct CDR3 sequences in the sample, the ten largest clones hold 7.3%. Material for sequencing was blood T cells: a sorted CD56 or NKG2C T cell subset, CD4+ or CD8+ T cells, or bulk PBMC T cells (not recorded which). The sequence came from a woman aged 18-70 years in good health.

CDR3 region: CAISESEASGGLAQHF. V and J are TRBV10-3 and TRBJ1-5; the TCRdb D gene call, TRBD1, has no DNA to confirm it. The germline gives CDR1 ENHRY, CDR2 SYGVKD. The CDR3 is 16 residues long.